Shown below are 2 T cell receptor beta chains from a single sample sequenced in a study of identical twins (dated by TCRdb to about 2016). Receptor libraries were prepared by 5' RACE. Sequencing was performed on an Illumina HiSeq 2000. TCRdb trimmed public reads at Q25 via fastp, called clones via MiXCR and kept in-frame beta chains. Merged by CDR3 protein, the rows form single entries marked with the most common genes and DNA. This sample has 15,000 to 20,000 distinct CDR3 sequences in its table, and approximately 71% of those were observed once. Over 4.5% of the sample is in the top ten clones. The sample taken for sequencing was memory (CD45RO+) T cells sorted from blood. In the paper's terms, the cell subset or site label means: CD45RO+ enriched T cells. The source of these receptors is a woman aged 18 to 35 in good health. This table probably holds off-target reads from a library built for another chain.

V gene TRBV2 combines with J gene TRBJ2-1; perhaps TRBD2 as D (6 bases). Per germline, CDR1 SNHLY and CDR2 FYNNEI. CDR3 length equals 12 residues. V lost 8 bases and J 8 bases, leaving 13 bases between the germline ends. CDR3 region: CASGGTRYEQFF. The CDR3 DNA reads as TGTGCCAGCGGAGGGACTCGCTATGAGCAGTTCTTC. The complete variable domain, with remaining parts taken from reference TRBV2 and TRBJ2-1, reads EPEVTQTPSHQVTQMGQEVILRCVPISNHLYFYWYRQILGQKVEFLVSFYNNEISEKSEIFDDQFSVERPDGSNFTLKIRSTKLEDSAMYFCASGGTRYEQFFGPGTRLTVL.

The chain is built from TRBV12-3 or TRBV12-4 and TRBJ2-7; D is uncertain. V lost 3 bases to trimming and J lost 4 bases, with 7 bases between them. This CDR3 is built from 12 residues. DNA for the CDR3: TGTGCCAGCAGTTTCGACGGATACGAGCAGTACTTC. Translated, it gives CASSFDGYEQYF.